This T cell receptor (beta chain) was observed in a study of blood T cell repertoires in COVID-19. Original processing methods: By means of reference gene primer amplification, nucleated cell counts were estimated. Clones were sequenced by immunoSEQ multiplex PCR, and TCRdb holds only the in-frame ones, with some missing. The V and J calls and clone size are taken from that table; D and trimming were inferred from the DNA. The sample lists 200,000 to 250,000 clones, about 83% occurring once. V was cut by 3 bases and J by 4 bases, with 16 bases left in between. The CDR3 is made up of 15 amino acids. CDR1 is MNHEY, CDR2 SMNVEV, per germline (reference sequence).

The receptor comes from a middle-aged woman who had recovered from COVID-19. The sample comprised PBMCs or T cells enriched from blood (not recorded which). The gene calls are TRBV27 and TRBJ2-7; TRBD1 might be the D (6 bases). This CDR3 reads CASSFPSQGRYEQYF. CDR3 nucleotide sequence: TGTGCCAGCAGTTTTCCCTCCCAGGGGAGATACGAGCAGTACTTC.